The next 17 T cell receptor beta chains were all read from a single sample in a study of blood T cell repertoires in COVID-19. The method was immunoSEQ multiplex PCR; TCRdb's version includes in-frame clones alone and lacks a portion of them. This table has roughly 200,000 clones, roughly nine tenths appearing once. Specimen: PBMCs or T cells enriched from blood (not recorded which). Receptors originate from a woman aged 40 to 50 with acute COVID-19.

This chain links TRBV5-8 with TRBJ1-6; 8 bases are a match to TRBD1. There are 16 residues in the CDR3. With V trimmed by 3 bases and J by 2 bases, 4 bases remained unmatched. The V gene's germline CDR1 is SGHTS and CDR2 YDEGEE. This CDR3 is CASSWMTGAYNSPLHF. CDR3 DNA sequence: TGTGCCAGCAGCTGGATGACAGGGGCCTATAATTCACCCCTCCACTTT.

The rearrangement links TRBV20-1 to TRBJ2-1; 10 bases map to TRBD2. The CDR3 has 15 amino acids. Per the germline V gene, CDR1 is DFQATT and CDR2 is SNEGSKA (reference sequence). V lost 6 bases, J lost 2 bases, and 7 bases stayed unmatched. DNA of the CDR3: TGCAGTGCCAGTCCGGGACTAGCGACCTACAATGAGCAGTTCTTC. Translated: CSASPGLATYNEQFF.

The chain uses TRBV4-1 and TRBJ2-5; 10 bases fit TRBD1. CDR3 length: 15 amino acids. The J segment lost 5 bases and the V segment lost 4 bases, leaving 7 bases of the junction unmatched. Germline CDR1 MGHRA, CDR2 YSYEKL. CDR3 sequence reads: CASSLRDRGGETQYF. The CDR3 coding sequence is TGCGCCAGCAGCCTGCGGGACAGGGGTGGGGAGACCCAGTACTTC.

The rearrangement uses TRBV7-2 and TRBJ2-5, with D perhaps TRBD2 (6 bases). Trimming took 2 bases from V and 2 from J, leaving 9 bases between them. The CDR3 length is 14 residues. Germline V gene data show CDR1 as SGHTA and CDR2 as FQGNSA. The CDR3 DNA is TGTGCCAGCAGCTTACGGCGGGGTCAAGAGACCCAGTACTTC. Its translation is CASSLRRGQETQYF.

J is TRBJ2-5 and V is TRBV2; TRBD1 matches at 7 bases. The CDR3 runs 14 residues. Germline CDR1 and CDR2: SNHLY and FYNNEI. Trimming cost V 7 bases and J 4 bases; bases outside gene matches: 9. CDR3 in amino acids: CASNSRQGLETQYF. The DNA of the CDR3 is TGTGCCAGCAATTCACGACAGGGATTAGAGACCCAGTACTTC.

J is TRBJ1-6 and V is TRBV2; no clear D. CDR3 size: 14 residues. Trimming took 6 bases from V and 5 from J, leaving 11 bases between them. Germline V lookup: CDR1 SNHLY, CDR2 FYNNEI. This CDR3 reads CASSVSPDNSPLHF. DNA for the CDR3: TGTGCCAGCAGCGTAAGTCCGGATAATTCACCCCTCCACTTT.

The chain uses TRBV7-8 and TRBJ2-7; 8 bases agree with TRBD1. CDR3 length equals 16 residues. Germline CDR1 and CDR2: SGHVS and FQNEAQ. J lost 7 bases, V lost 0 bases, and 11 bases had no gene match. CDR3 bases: TGTGCCAGCAGCTTAGCGTACGAGACAGGGGTTGGGGAGCAGTACTTC. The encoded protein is CASSLAYETGVGEQYF.

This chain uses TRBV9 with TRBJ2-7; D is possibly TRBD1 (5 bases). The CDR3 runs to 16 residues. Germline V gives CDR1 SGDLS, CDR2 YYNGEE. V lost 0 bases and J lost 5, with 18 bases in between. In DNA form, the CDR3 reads TGTGCCAGCAGCGTAGTGGAAGATCAGGGTGCCCACGAGCAGTACTTC. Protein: CASSVVEDQGAHEQYF.

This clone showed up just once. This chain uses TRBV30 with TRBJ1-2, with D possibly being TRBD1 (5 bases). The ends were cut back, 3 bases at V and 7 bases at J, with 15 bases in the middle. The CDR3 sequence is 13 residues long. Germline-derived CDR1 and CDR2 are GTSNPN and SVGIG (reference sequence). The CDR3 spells CAWRLSRASGYTF. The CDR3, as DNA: TGTGCCTGGAGACTCAGCAGGGCGAGTGGCTACACCTTC.

This chain's CDR3 is CASSPGLAGGAETQYF. The CDR3, as DNA: TGTGCCAGCAGCCCGGGACTAGCGGGAGGGGCAGAGACCCAGTACTTC. This chain connects TRBV7-6 to TRBJ2-5; 16 nucleotides align to TRBD2. The CDR3 covers 16 residues. V lost 5 bases, J lost 4 bases, and 4 bases stayed unmatched. The germline CDR1 and CDR2 sequences are SGHVS and FNYEAQ.

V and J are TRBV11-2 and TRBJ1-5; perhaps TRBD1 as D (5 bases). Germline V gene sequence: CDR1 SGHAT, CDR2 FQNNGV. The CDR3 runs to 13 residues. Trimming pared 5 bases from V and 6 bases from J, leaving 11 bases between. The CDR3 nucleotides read TGTGCCAGCAGCCCGGGACTAGGTCAGCCCCAGCATTTT. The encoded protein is CASSPGLGQPQHF. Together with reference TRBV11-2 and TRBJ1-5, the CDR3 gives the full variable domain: EAGVAQSPRYKIIEKRQSVAFWCNPISGHATLYWYQQILGQGPKLLIQFQNNGVVDDSQLPKDRFSAERLKGVDSTLKIQPAKLEDSAVYLCASSPGLGQPQHFGDGTRLSIL.

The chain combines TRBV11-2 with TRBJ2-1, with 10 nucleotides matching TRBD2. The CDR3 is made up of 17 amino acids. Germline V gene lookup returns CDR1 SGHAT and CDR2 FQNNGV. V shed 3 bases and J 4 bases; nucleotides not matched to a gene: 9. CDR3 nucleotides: TGTGCCAGCAGCTTTCGGCAGCGGGAGGGCCAGTACAATGAGCAGTTCTTC. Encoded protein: CASSFRQREGQYNEQFF.

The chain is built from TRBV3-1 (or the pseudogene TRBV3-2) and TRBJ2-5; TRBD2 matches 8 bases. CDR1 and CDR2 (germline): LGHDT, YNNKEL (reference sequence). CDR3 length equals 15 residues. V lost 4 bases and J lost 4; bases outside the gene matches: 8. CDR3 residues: CASSLNPGGRETQYF. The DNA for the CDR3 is TGTGCCAGCAGCCTGAACCCGGGGGGGAGAGAGACCCAGTACTTC.

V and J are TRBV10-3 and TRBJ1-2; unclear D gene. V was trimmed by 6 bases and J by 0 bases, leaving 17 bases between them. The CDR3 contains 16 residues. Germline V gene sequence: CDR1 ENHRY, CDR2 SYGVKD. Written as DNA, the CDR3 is TGTGCCATCAGAACTCTCGCGGCGCCAGCTAACTATGGCTACACCTTC. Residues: CAIRTLAAPANYGYTF.

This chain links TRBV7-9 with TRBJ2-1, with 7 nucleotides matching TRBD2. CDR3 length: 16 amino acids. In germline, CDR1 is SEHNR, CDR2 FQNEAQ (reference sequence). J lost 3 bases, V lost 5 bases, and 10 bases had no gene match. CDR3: CASSPPSGKDYNEQFF. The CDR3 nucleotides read TGTGCCAGCAGCCCCCCAAGCGGGAAGGACTACAATGAGCAGTTCTTC.

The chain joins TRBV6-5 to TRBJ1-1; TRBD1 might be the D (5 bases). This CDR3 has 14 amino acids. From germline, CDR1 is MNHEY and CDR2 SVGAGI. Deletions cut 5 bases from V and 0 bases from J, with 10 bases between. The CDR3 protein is CASSRQNMNTEAFF. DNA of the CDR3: TGTGCCAGCAGTAGACAGAACATGAACACTGAAGCTTTCTTT.

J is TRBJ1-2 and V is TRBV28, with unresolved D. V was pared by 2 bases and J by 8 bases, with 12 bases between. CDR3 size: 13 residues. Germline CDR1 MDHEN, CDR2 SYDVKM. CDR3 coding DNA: TGTGCCAGCAGTTTAGTCCAGGCTATGGGCTACACCTTC. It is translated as CASSLVQAMGYTF.